The entry below gives a single TCR beta chain sequence along with its context. Its target is unknown. A single base separates this from a much larger clone, so it may be a read error. TCRdb ran MiXCR on the RACE reads and lists one entry per CDR3 protein. Among 95,000 or so distinct CDR3 sequences listed, about an eighth were seen once. Trimming removed 5 bases at V and 5 bases at J, with 12 bases between. CDR3 length equals 13 residues. In germline, CDR1 is SGHTA, CDR2 FQGTGA. The data originate from a study of human T cells and chemical hapten exposure. Stated time point: patch test 2, 6 weeks after DPC sensitization. Treatment noted: therapeutic diphenylcyclopropenone sensitization with weekly scalp DPC. At every patch-test visit, blood was drawn before the patch test was applied. Findings and limits, study-wide: TCRs whose frequency exceeded 1 in 1000 remained the same following DPC sensitization.

Sequences were derived from whole blood, sampled in connection with sensitization to the hapten diphenylcyclopropenone (DPC). The TCR was taken from a woman aged 40 to 50 with alopecia areata. Some clones in this sample may be carry-over from other donors' samples. The chain is built from TRBV7-3 and TRBJ2-5, with D perhaps TRBD1 (5 bases). The CDR3 loop is CASSEDKGETQYF. As DNA, the CDR3 is TGTGCCAGCAGCGAAGACAAGGGGGAGACCCAGTACTTC.